The clone carrying this T cell receptor beta chain occurred many times. Its matching antigen is unknown. This sample is drawn from a study of T-cell reconstitution after alpha-beta-depleted transplantation in children. The study, taken as a whole, reports: Newly produced T cells mostly provided counts and TCRbeta diversity after one year, as hyperexpanded clones declined. At around two months after transplant, the alpha-beta T cells were reportedly derived from several hundred expanded clones that came from non-depleted graft cells.

Germline V CDR1 and CDR2: SGHRS, YFSETQ. The germline V and J ends were trimmed by 1 base and 3 bases, with 13 bases remaining between them. The CDR3 contains 15 residues. Unique molecular identifiers were built into the TCRbeta library. TCRdb re-analysed the PCR reads in MiXCR, keeping a single row per CDR3 protein. The repertoire holds some 190,000 distinct CDR3 sequences, with around 10% as singletons. This chain uses TRBV5-1 with TRBJ2-5; D is possibly TRBD2 (6 bases). This receptor was obtained from a boy aged 2-15 years with acute myeloid leukemia, due to receive a stem cell transplant. Specimen: PBMCs, collected before TCRalphabeta/CD19-depleted stem cell transplant. The CDR3 region is CASSLIGTPKETQYF. CDR3 in DNA: TGCGCCAGCAGCTTGATCGGGACTCCAAAAGAGACCCAGTACTTC.